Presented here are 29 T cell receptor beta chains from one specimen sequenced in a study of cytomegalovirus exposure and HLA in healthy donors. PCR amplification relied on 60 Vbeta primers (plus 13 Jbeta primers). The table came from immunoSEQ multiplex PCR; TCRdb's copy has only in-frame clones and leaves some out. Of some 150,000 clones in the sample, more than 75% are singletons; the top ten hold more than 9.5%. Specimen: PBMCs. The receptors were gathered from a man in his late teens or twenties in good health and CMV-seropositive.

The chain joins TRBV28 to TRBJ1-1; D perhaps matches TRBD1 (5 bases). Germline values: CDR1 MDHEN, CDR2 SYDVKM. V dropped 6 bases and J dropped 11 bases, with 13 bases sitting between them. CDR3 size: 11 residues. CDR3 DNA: TGTGCCAGCAGCCACAACAGGTTGGCTTTCTTT. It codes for CASSHNRLAFF.

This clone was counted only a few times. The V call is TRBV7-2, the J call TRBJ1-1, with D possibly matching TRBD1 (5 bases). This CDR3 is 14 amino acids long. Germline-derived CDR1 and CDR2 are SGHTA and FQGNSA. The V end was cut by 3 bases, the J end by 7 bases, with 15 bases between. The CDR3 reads CASSFPAGRNEAFF. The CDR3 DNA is TGTGCCAGCAGCTTTCCGGCAGGGCGGAATGAAGCTTTCTTT. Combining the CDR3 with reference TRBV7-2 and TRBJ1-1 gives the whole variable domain GAGVSQSPSNKVTEKGKDVELRCDPISGHTALYWYRQSLGQGLEFLIYFQGNSAPDKSGLPSDRFSAERTGGSVSTLTIQRTQQEDSAVYLCASSFPAGRNEAFFGQGTRLTVV.

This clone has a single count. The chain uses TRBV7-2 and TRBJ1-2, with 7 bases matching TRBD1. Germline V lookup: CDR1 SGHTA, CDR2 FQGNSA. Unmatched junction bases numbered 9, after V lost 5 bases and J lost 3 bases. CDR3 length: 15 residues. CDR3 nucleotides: TGTGCCAGCAGCCAAAACAGGGGCGCTCACTATGGCTACACCTTC. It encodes CASSQNRGAHYGYTF.

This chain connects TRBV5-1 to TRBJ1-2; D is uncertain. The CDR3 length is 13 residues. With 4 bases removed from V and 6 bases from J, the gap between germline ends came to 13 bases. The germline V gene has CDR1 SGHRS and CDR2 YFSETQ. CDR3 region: CASSPNGDHGYTF. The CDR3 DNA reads TGCGCCAGCAGCCCTAACGGAGATCATGGCTACACCTTC.

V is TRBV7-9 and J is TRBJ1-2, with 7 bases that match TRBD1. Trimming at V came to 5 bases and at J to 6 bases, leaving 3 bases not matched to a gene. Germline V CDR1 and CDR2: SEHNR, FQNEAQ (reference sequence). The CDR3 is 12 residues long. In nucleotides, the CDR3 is TGTGCCAGCAGCCCCAGGGGGGATGGCTACACCTTC. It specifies CASSPRGDGYTF.

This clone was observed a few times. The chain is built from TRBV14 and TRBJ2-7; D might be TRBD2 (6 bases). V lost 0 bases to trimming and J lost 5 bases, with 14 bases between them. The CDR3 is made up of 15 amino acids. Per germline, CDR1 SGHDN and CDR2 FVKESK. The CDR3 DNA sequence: TGTGCCAGCAGCCAAGATCCACTGGGGGAGGACGAGCAGTACTTC. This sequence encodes CASSQDPLGEDEQYF.

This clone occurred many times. Here the CDR3 reads CASSLFTSAEYEQYF. The CDR3, as DNA: TGTGCCAGCAGCTTATTTACTAGCGCCGAATACGAGCAGTACTTC. This rearrangement joins TRBV7-2 to TRBJ2-7; 7 bases match TRBD2. The ends lost 2 bases at V and 4 bases at J; junction bases unmatched: 8. Germline V CDR1 and CDR2: SGHTA, FQGNSA. The CDR3 totals 15 residues.

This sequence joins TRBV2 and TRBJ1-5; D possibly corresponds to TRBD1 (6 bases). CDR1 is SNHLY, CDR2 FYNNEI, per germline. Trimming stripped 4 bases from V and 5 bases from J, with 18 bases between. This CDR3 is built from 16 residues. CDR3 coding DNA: TGTGCCAGCAGTGGAGAGGGCACAGGGTTCTATCAGCCCCAGCATTTT. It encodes CASSGEGTGFYQPQHF.

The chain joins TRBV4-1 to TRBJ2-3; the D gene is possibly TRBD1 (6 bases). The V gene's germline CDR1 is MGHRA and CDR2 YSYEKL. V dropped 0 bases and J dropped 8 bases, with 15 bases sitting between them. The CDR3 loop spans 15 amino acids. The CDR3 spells CASSQEGGQGATQYF. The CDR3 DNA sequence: TGCGCCAGCAGCCAAGAAGGGGGACAAGGGGCTACGCAGTATTTT.

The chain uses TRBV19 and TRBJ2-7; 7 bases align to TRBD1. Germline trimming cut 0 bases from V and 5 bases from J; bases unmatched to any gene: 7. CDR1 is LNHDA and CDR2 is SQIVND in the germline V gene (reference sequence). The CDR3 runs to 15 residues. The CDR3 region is CASSIDLTGNDEQYF. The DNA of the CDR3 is TGTGCCAGTAGTATAGATCTGACAGGGAACGACGAGCAGTACTTC.

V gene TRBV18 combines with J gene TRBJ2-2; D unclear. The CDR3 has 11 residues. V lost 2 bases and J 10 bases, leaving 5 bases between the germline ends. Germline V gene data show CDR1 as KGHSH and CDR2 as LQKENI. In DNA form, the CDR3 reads TGTGCCAGCTCACCAGACACGGAGCTGTTTTTT. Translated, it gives CASSPDTELFF.

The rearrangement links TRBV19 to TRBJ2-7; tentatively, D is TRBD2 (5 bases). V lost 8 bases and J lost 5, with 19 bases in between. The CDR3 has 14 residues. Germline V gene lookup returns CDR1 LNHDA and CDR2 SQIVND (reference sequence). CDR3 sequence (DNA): TGTGCCAGTCGCCTAGCCGGAGGTGCAAACGAGCAGTACTTC. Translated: CASRLAGGANEQYF.

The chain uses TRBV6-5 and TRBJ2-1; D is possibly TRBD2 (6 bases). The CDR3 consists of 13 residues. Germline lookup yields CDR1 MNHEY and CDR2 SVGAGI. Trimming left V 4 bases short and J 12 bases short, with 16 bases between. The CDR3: CASSSSFRERQFF. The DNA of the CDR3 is TGTGCCAGCAGTTCATCTTTCCGGGAGCGGCAGTTCTTC.

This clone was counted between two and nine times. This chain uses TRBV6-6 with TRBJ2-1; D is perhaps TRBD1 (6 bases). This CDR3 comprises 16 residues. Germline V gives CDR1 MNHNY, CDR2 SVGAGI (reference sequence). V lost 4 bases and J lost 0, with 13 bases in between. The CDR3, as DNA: TGTGCCAGCAGTTCCGGGACACTTAGCTCCTACAATGAGCAGTTCTTC. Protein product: CASSSGTLSSYNEQFF.

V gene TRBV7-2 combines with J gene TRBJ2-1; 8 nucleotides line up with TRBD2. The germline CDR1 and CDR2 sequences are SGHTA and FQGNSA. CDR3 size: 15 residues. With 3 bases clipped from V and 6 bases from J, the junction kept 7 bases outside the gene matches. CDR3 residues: CASSFFREGRNEQFF. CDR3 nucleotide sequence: TGTGCCAGCAGCTTCTTCCGGGAGGGCCGCAATGAGCAGTTCTTC.

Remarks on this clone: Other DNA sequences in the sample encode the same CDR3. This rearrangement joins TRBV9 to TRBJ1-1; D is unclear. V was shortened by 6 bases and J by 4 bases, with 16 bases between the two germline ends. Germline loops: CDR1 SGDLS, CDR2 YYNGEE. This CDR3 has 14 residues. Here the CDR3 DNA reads TGTGCCAGCAACCCCCACGGCGGCGGCACTGAAGCTTTCTTT. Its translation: CASNPHGGGTEAFF.

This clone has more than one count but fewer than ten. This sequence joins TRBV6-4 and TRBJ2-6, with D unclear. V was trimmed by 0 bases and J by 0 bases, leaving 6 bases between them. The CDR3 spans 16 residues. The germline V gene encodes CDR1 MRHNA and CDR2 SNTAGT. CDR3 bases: TGTGCCAGCAGTGACTCCCCAGACTCTGGGGCCAACGTCCTGACTTTC. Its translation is CASSDSPDSGANVLTF.

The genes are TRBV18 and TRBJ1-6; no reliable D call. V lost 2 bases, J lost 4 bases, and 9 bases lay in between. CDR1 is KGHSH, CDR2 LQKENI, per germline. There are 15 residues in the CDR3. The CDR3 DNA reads TGTGCCAGCTCACCAGCCACAGAATATAATTCACCCCTCCACTTT. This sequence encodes CASSPATEYNSPLHF.

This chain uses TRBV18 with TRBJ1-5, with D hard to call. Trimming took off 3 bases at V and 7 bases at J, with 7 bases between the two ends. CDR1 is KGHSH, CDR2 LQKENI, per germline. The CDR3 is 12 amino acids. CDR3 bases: TGTGCCAGCTCACCCCCGGAGCAGCCCCAGCATTTT. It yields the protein CASSPPEQPQHF.

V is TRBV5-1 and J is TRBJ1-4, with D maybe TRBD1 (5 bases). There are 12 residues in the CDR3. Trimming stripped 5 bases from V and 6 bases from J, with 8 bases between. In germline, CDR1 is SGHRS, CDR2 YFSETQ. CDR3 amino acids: CASRDTHEKLFF. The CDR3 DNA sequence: TGCGCCAGCAGGGACACACATGAAAAACTGTTTTTT.

The chain's CDR3 is CAWSEDRVRETQYF. In nucleotides, the CDR3 is TGTGCCTGGAGTGAAGACAGGGTAAGGGAGACCCAGTACTTC. The chain couples TRBV30 to TRBJ2-5; 7 bases fit TRBD1. V shed 1 base and J 5 bases; nucleotides not matched to a gene: 7. Per germline, CDR1 GTSNPN and CDR2 SVGIG (reference sequence). The CDR3 has 14 residues.

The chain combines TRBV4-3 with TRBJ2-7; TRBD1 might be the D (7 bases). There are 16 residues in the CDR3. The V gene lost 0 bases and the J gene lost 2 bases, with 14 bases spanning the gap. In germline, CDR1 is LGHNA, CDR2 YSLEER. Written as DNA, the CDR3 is TGCGCCAGCAGCCAAGAAGCAGGGGGGATGACCTACGAGCAGTACTTC. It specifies CASSQEAGGMTYEQYF.

CDR3 DNA sequence: TGTGCCAGCAGTTGGACAGGGACCGAAGAGCAGTACTTC. It yields the protein CASSWTGTEEQYF. The rearrangement joins TRBV27 to TRBJ2-5, with 8 bases lining up with TRBD1. Trimming at V came to 4 bases and at J to 11 bases, leaving 9 bases not matched to a gene. The CDR3 is 13 residues long. Per germline, CDR1 MNHEY and CDR2 SMNVEV (reference sequence).

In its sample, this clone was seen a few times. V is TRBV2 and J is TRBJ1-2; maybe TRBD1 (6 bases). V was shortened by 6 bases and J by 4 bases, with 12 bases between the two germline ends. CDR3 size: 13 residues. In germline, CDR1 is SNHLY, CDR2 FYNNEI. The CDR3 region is CASRPDSGYGYTF. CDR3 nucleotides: TGTGCCAGCAGGCCGGACAGTGGCTATGGCTACACCTTC.

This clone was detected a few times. CDR3 coding DNA: TGCGCCAGCAGCATTGACAGGGGTAGCTCCTACGAGCAGTACTTC. This encodes CASSIDRGSSYEQYF. V usage is TRBV4-3 and J usage is TRBJ2-7; TRBD1 matches 8 bases. The V and J ends lost 5 bases and 0 bases, in that order; junction bases with no gene match: 6. The germline V gene has CDR1 LGHNA and CDR2 YSLEER. CDR3 length: 15 residues.

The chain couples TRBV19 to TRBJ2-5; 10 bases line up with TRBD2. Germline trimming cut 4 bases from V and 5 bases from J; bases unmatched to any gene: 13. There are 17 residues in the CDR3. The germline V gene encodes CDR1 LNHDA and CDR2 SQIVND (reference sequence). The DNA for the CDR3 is TGTGCCAGTAGTACACTATTTAGCGGGGGGCTCCGGGAGACCCAGTACTTC. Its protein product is CASSTLFSGGLRETQYF. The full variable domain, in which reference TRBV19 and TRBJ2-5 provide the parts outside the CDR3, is DGGITQSPKYLFRKEGQNVTLSCEQNLNHDAMYWYRQDPGQGLRLIYYSQIVNDFQKGDIAEGYSVSREKKESFPLTVTSAQKNPTAFYLCASSTLFSGGLRETQYFGPGTRLLVL.

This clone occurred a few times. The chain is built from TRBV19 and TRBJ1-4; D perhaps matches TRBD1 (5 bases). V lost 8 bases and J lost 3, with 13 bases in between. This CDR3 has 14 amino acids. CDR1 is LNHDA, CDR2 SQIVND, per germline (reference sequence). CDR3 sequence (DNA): TGTGCCAGTTTAGGGGATCCTCCTAATGAAAAACTGTTTTTT. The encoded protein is CASLGDPPNEKLFF.

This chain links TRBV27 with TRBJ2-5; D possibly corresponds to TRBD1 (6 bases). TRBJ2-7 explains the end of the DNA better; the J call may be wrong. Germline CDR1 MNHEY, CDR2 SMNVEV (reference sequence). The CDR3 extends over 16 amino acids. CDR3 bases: TGTGCCAGCAGTTTATCAGTCGGGGCAGGGGACTACGAGCAGTACTTC. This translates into CASSLSVGAGDYEQYF.

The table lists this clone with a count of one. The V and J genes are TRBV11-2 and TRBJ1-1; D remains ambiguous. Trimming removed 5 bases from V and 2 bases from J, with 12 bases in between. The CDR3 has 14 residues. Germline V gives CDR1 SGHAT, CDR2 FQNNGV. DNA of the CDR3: TGTGCCAGCAGCCTGTTGGAGAGCAACACTGAAGCTTTCTTT. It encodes CASSLLESNTEAFF.